The 10 T cell receptor beta chains given below trace back to one sample, sequenced in a study of blood T cell repertoires in COVID-19. Using immunoSEQ multiplex PCR, the repertoire was profiled, and TCRdb retains in-frame clones only, with some absent. The data show about 97,000 clones, 91% seen once. Sequencing was carried out using peripheral blood. Every receptor here comes from a man aged 18 to 29 with acute or convalescent COVID-19.

The chain links TRBV28 to TRBJ1-5; D possibly corresponds to TRBD1 (6 bases). The germline gives CDR1 MDHEN, CDR2 SYDVKM. This CDR3 has 14 residues. The germline V and J ends were trimmed by 3 bases and 2 bases, with 8 bases remaining between them. The CDR3 bases are TGTGCCAGCAGTTTGGACAGCCGCAATCAGCCCCAGCATTTT. Protein sequence: CASSLDSRNQPQHF.

This clone turned up a few times. The chain carries TRBV11-2 and TRBJ1-2, with TRBD1 matching over 10 bases. Germline CDR1 and CDR2: SGHAT and FQNNGV. The junction had 1 base not matched to a gene; V was cut back by 3 bases and J by 0 bases. The CDR3 totals 15 residues. The CDR3 DNA is TGTGCCAGCAGCTTTGGACAGGGGGCTAACTATGGCTACACCTTC. It yields the protein CASSFGQGANYGYTF. Together with reference TRBV11-2 and TRBJ1-2, the CDR3 gives the full variable domain: EAGVAQSPRYKIIEKRQSVAFWCNPISGHATLYWYQQILGQGPKLLIQFQNNGVVDDSQLPKDRFSAERLKGVDSTLKIQPAKLEDSAVYLCASSFGQGANYGYTFGSGTRLTVV.

This clone has only a few counts. V gene TRBV19 combines with J gene TRBJ1-5, with a possible D match to TRBD1 (6 bases). V lost 2 bases and J lost 3, with 29 bases in between. The CDR3 contains 21 residues. Germline V gene sequence: CDR1 LNHDA, CDR2 SQIVND (reference sequence). The CDR3: CASSIRGGRIGQPLFNQPQHF. Written as DNA, the CDR3 is TGTGCCAGTAGTATAAGGGGGGGAAGGATAGGACAGCCCCTCTTCAATCAGCCCCAGCATTTT.

The gene calls are TRBV18 and TRBJ2-7; the D gene is possibly TRBD1 (6 bases). CDR3 length equals 15 residues. Trimming stripped 0 bases from V and 4 bases from J, with 13 bases between. The germline V gene has CDR1 KGHSH and CDR2 LQKENI. The CDR3 region has the DNA TGTGCCAGCTCACCACCACTAGACAGGCCATACGAGCAGTACTTC. Translated, it gives CASSPPLDRPYEQYF.

This chain joins TRBV3-1 (or the pseudogene TRBV3-2) and TRBJ2-3; tentatively, D is TRBD2 (6 bases). This CDR3 region has 14 residues. V gave up 3 bases and J gave up 6 bases, with 13 bases separating them. Germline CDR1 reads LGHDT; CDR2 reads YNNKEL (reference sequence). The DNA for the CDR3 is TGTGCCAGCAGCCAGGGACTTGCGAGGGATACGCAGTATTTT. Its protein is CASSQGLARDTQYF.

The J gene is TRBJ1-1, the V gene TRBV29-1; D is uncertain. The germline CDR1 and CDR2 sequences are SQVTM and ANQGSEA. The CDR3 contains 12 residues. The V and J ends lost 5 bases and 1 base respectively, with 8 bases between them. The CDR3 loop is CSVPGENTEAFF. The CDR3 nucleotides read TGCAGCGTTCCAGGCGAGAACACTGAAGCTTTCTTT. The variable domain in full, with the rest retrieved from reference TRBV29-1 and TRBJ1-1, is SAVISQKPSRDICQRGTSLTIQCQVDSQVTMMFWYRQQPGQSLTLIATANQGSEATYESGFVIDKFPISRPNLTFSTLTVSNMSPEDSSIYLCSVPGENTEAFFGQGTRLTVV.

As DNA, the CDR3 is TGTGCCACCAGTGATTCCTCCGGGACTGATTACGGCGGGGAGCTGTTTTTT. This translates into CATSDSSGTDYGGELFF. The chain joins TRBV24-1 to TRBJ2-2; D is possibly TRBD2 (6 bases). Germline assignment: CDR1 KGHDR and CDR2 SFDVKD. Trimming left V 2 bases short and J 7 bases short, with 19 bases between. This CDR3 contains 17 residues.

This clone was seen a single time. This sequence joins TRBV19 and TRBJ2-1; D perhaps matches TRBD2 (6 bases). CDR1 LNHDA and CDR2 SQIVND come from the germline V gene (reference sequence). The CDR3 loop spans 21 amino acids. V was trimmed by 1 base and J by 5 bases, leaving 30 bases between them. For the CDR3, the DNA is TGTGCCAGTAGTATAGTTCGGGCTAGCGTTCCTTTCGCCCCGGGGAACAATGAGCAGTTCTTC. This gives the protein CASSIVRASVPFAPGNNEQFF.

This clone appeared a few times. The chain recombines TRBV4-1 with TRBJ2-7; D is ambiguous. Trimming cost V 0 bases and J 7 bases, with 13 bases left between them. Germline loops: CDR1 MGHRA, CDR2 YSYEKL. This CDR3 is 14 amino acids long. In nucleotides, the CDR3 is TGCGCCAGCAGCCAAGACGAACTACCAACTGAGCAGTACTTC. This encodes CASSQDELPTEQYF.

This chain connects TRBV7-4 to TRBJ1-2, with 9 nucleotides matching TRBD1. The CDR3 consists of 13 residues. J lost 7 bases, V lost 7 bases, and 7 bases had no gene match. The germline V gene has CDR1 SGHVT and CDR2 SQSDAQ. The CDR3 loop is CASIMDRGSGYTF. The CDR3, as DNA: TGTGCCAGCATCATGGACAGGGGTTCTGGCTACACCTTC.